Following are 27 T cell receptor beta chains from one sample sequenced in a study of early stage breast cancer tumors. Sequenced by immunoSEQ multiplex PCR; TCRdb stores in-frame clones only, minus some. Of about 41,000 clones listed, over 60% are singletons. Specimen: blood. The receptors here all came from a person aged 50 to 59 with breast cancer.

This clone was seen more than once but under ten times. The CDR3 loop reads CASSKGLQETQYF. Here the CDR3 DNA reads TGTGCCAGCAGCAAGGGACTACAAGAGACCCAGTACTTC. The V call is TRBV2, the J call TRBJ2-5; the match to TRBD2 covers 7 bases. The CDR3 is 13 amino acids. CDR1 and CDR2 (germline): SNHLY, FYNNEI. The V segment lost 6 bases and the J segment 2 bases; nucleotides outside the gene matches: 3.

The chain couples TRBV6-5 to TRBJ2-1; TRBD1 might be the D (6 bases). V was trimmed by 4 bases and J by 6 bases, leaving 16 bases between them. The CDR3 runs to 15 residues. Per germline, CDR1 MNHEY and CDR2 SVGAGI. This CDR3 is CASSFRDTGPNEQFF. The CDR3 region has the DNA TGTGCCAGCAGTTTCCGGGACACTGGCCCCAATGAGCAGTTCTTC.

This chain uses TRBV4-1 with TRBJ1-3; a possible D gene is TRBD1 (5 bases). The V end lost 2 bases, the J end lost 0 bases, and 20 bases lay between the germline ends. Germline assignment: CDR1 MGHRA and CDR2 YSYEKL. The CDR3 length is 19 residues. CDR3 in DNA: TGCGCCAGCAGCCAACAAGGGGACTACGAGGGGTCCTCTGGAAACACCATATATTTT. Translating it yields CASSQQGDYEGSSGNTIYF.

This chain uses TRBV18 with TRBJ2-1, with 12 bases lining up with TRBD2. Per the germline V gene, CDR1 is KGHSH and CDR2 is LQKENI. The trim removed 5 bases at V and 0 bases at J, leaving 2 bases unmatched. There are 16 residues in the CDR3. CDR3 in amino acids: CASSTTSGSSYNEQFF. CDR3 in DNA: TGTGCCAGCTCAACGACTAGCGGGAGCTCCTACAATGAGCAGTTCTTC. The entire variable domain, with the rest obtained from reference TRBV18 and TRBJ2-1, is as follows: NAGVMQNPRHLVRRRGQEARLRCSPMKGHSHVYWYRQLPEEGLKFMVYLQKENIIDESGMPKERFSAEFPKEGPSILRIQQVVRGDSAAYFCASSTTSGSSYNEQFFGPGTRLTVL.

The rearrangement joins TRBV30 to TRBJ2-5, with a possible D match to TRBD1 (5 bases). There are 16 residues in the CDR3. The V gene's germline CDR1 is GTSNPN and CDR2 SVGIG (reference sequence). V lost 2 bases, J lost 0 bases, and 16 bases lay in between. The CDR3 DNA reads TGTGCCTGGAGTCCGGGCGTCCTGGGGCACCAAGAGACCCAGTACTTC. Translating it yields CAWSPGVLGHQETQYF.

In DNA form, the CDR3 reads TGTGCCAGCTCACCTGGACAGATTAGCAGACAGCCCCAGCATTTT. Translated, it gives CASSPGQISRQPQHF. The gene calls are TRBV18 and TRBJ1-5, with D possibly TRBD1 on 6 matching bases. CDR1 is KGHSH and CDR2 is LQKENI in the germline V gene. V was clipped by 3 bases and J by 7 bases, with 16 bases between them. The CDR3 runs to 15 residues.

This clone was counted between two and nine times. The chain combines TRBV14 with TRBJ2-4; D possibly corresponds to TRBD2 (6 bases). Trimming left V 3 bases short and J 5 bases short, with 8 bases between. Germline-derived CDR1 and CDR2 are SGHDN and FVKESK. This CDR3 is built from 13 residues. CDR3 nucleotides: TGTGCCAGCAGCCAGGGGGGAGAAAACATTCAGTACTTC. Encoded protein: CASSQGGENIQYF.

This clone was seen only once. The chain combines TRBV7-2 with TRBJ1-4; 9 bases line up with TRBD1. With 5 bases clipped from V and 1 base from J, the junction kept 5 bases outside the gene matches. Germline V lookup: CDR1 SGHTA, CDR2 FQGNSA. CDR3 length: 16 residues. The CDR3 nucleotides are TGTGCCAGCAGCCCCCGACAGGGGGGAACTAATGAAAAACTGTTTTTT. Translated: CASSPRQGGTNEKLFF.

This clone was recorded only once. The chain joins TRBV7-2 to TRBJ2-1, with 7 nucleotides matching TRBD2. The ends lost 2 bases at V and 6 bases at J; junction bases unmatched: 7. Germline values: CDR1 SGHTA, CDR2 FQGNSA. This CDR3 has 15 residues. The CDR3 sequence: CASSLYSTSVNEQFF. Here the CDR3 DNA reads TGTGCCAGCAGCTTATATAGTACTAGCGTCAATGAGCAGTTCTTC.

This clone has just a few counts. CDR3 bases: TGTGCCAGCCCTTGGGGGGGTACGCAGTATTTT. Protein product: CASPWGGTQYF. The rearrangement joins TRBV7-9 to TRBJ2-3; TRBD2 agrees at 7 bases. V was pared by 8 bases and J by 8 bases, with 4 bases of the junction left unmatched. The CDR3 runs to 11 residues. Germline CDR1 reads SEHNR; CDR2 reads FQNEAQ (reference sequence).

The chain links TRBV10-1 to TRBJ2-7; perhaps TRBD1 as D (5 bases). Germline loops: CDR1 WNHNN, CDR2 SYGVQD (reference sequence). The CDR3 is 15 amino acids. Trimming took 3 bases from V and 1 from J, leaving 13 bases between them. CDR3 DNA: TGCGCCAGCAGTGATGGGGCAGACCCGTCCTACGAGCAGTACTTC. Protein: CASSDGADPSYEQYF.

This clone turned up a few times. The chain is built from TRBV5-1 and TRBJ2-2; D unclear. Trimming stripped 2 bases from V and 0 bases from J, with 8 bases between. Germline values: CDR1 SGHRS, CDR2 YFSETQ. This CDR3 is 15 amino acids long. CDR3 sequence reads: CASSFIQSNTGELFF. Here the CDR3 DNA reads TGCGCCAGCAGCTTTATTCAGTCGAACACCGGGGAGCTGTTTTTT.

The J gene is TRBJ2-4, the V gene TRBV30; TRBD2 aligns across 8 bases. Germline-derived CDR1 and CDR2 are GTSNPN and SVGIG (reference sequence). The trim removed 4 bases at V and 6 bases at J, leaving 11 bases unmatched. The CDR3 has 15 amino acids. CDR3 nucleotide sequence: TGTGCCTGGACCCGTAGCGGGACCACCATAAACATTCAGTACTTC. Translation: CAWTRSGTTINIQYF.

The chain joins TRBV5-1 to TRBJ2-1; 7 bases fit TRBD2. This CDR3 has 14 amino acids. The germline V gene has CDR1 SGHRS and CDR2 YFSETQ. V was clipped by 4 bases and J by 3 bases; unmatched bases: 4. CDR3 in DNA: TGCGCCAGCAGCGCCGCTAGCGGCTACAATGAGCAGTTCTTC. Translating gives CASSAASGYNEQFF.

The V gene is TRBV11-2, the J gene TRBJ1-5; D not resolved. This CDR3 is built from 13 residues. Germline V gives CDR1 SGHAT, CDR2 FQNNGV. Deletions cut 4 bases from V and 7 bases from J, with 11 bases between. CDR3 bases: TGTGCCAGCAGCTCTAGCCCCGGGCAGCCCCAGCATTTT. Translating it yields CASSSSPGQPQHF.

This clone is a singleton in its sample. The rearrangement uses TRBV4-2 and TRBJ2-1, with TRBD2 identical over 8 bases. Germline CDR1 and CDR2: LGHNA and YNFKEQ. CDR3 size: 16 residues. Trimming removed 0 bases from V and 3 bases from J; junction bases left unmatched: 4. This CDR3 is CASSQDGSGSYNEQFF. As DNA, the CDR3 is TGTGCCAGCAGCCAAGATGGCAGCGGGAGCTACAATGAGCAGTTCTTC.

The rearrangement links TRBV7-2 to TRBJ2-3, with TRBD2 identical over 8 bases. CDR1 and CDR2 from the germline V gene are SGHTA and FQGNSA. V was pared by 6 bases and J by 3 bases, with 5 bases of the junction left unmatched. This CDR3 has 14 amino acids. The CDR3 loop is CASREGGGTDTQYF. Written as DNA, the CDR3 is TGTGCCAGCAGGGAGGGCGGGGGGACAGATACGCAGTATTTT. Supplemented by reference TRBV7-2 and TRBJ2-3, the full variable domain reads GAGVSQSPSNKVTEKGKDVELRCDPISGHTALYWYRQSLGQGLEFLIYFQGNSAPDKSGLPSDRFSAERTGGSVSTLTIQRTQQEDSAVYLCASREGGGTDTQYFGPGTRLTVL.

V usage is TRBV6-1 and J usage is TRBJ1-6, with 7 bases matching TRBD1. This CDR3 is 17 amino acids long. Unmatched junction bases numbered 10, after V lost 3 bases and J lost 5 bases. The germline V gene encodes CDR1 MNHNS and CDR2 SASEGT. The CDR3 region is CASSDPADRNHNSPLHF. Written as DNA, the CDR3 is TGTGCCAGCAGTGACCCTGCGGACAGGAACCATAATTCACCCCTCCACTTT.

This clone was counted between two and nine times. This specimen includes other DNA sequences encoding the same CDR3. The chain couples TRBV7-6 to TRBJ1-2; 8 bases align to TRBD1. Germline loops: CDR1 SGHVS, CDR2 FNYEAQ. This CDR3 is 15 amino acids long. V lost 1 base, J lost 4 bases, and 5 bases stayed unmatched. The CDR3 is CASSLGGTGAYGYTF. CDR3 DNA sequence: TGTGCCAGCAGCTTAGGGGGGACAGGAGCCTATGGCTACACCTTC.

CDR3 region: CASSLVRGGRRDTQYF. The DNA of the CDR3 is TGTGCCAGCAGCTTAGTGCGGGGGGGCCGGAGAGATACGCAGTATTTT. The V gene is TRBV7-2, the J gene TRBJ2-3; TRBD2 agrees at 9 bases. This CDR3 spans 16 amino acids. The germline CDR1 and CDR2 sequences are SGHTA and FQGNSA. J lost 5 bases, V lost 1 base, and 7 bases had no gene match.

This clone has just a few counts. In DNA form, the CDR3 reads TGTGCCATCAGTGAGTCGGGGACAGGGATCACTGAAGCTTTCTTT. Translated, it gives CAISESGTGITEAFF. The V gene is TRBV10-3, the J gene TRBJ1-1, with 9 bases fitting TRBD1. In germline, CDR1 is ENHRY, CDR2 SYGVKD. With 0 bases clipped from V and 4 bases from J, the junction kept 3 bases outside the gene matches. The CDR3 has 15 amino acids.

This clone showed up just a few times. The chain has TRBV4-1 and TRBJ1-5; D remains ambiguous. CDR3 length: 13 amino acids. V lost 2 bases and J 8 bases, leaving 10 bases between the germline ends. Looked up from germline, CDR1 is MGHRA and CDR2 is YSYEKL. The CDR3 DNA follows: TGCGCCAGCAGCCAACCGACCGGGGAGCCCCAGCATTTT. Translation: CASSQPTGEPQHF.

The chain recombines TRBV2 with TRBJ1-1; 8 nucleotides line up with TRBD1. This CDR3 comprises 14 residues. Germline assignment: CDR1 SNHLY and CDR2 FYNNEI. Germline trimming cut 7 bases from V and 1 base from J; bases unmatched to any gene: 5. The CDR3 coding sequence is TGTGCCAGCAAATGGGACAGGACGAACACTGAAGCTTTCTTT. Its translation is CASKWDRTNTEAFF. Drawing the rest from reference TRBV2 and TRBJ1-1, the complete variable domain is EPEVTQTPSHQVTQMGQEVILRCVPISNHLYFYWYRQILGQKVEFLVSFYNNEISEKSEIFDDQFSVERPDGSNFTLKIRSTKLEDSAMYFCASKWDRTNTEAFFGQGTRLTVV.

A single count supports this clone. V usage is TRBV19 and J usage is TRBJ2-7, with TRBD2 as a possible D gene (5 bases). The germline gives CDR1 LNHDA, CDR2 SQIVND (reference sequence). The CDR3 sequence is 17 residues long. Deletions cut 8 bases from V and 4 bases from J, with 27 bases between. CDR3 region: CASPRGYQPASGYEQYV. CDR3 DNA: TGTGCCAGTCCCAGAGGGTATCAACCCGCTAGTGGGTACGAGCAGTACGTC.

This rearrangement joins TRBV9 to TRBJ1-2; D ambiguous. Trimming took 0 bases from V and 4 from J, leaving 10 bases between them. The germline gives CDR1 SGDLS, CDR2 YYNGEE. The CDR3 contains 14 residues. CDR3 residues: CASSVGYNPYGYTF. CDR3 bases: TGTGCCAGCAGCGTAGGGTACAACCCCTATGGCTACACCTTC.

The CDR3 bases are TGTGCCAGCAAAGGGGGAGGGTTGAGGGAGCAGTACTTC. It is translated as CASKGGGLREQYF. The V call is TRBV28, the J call TRBJ2-7, with D maybe TRBD2 (7 bases). The ends were cut back, 7 bases at V and 7 bases at J, with 17 bases in the middle. Germline lookup yields CDR1 MDHEN and CDR2 SYDVKM. The CDR3 spans 13 residues.

This clone was counted a few times. This chain links TRBV7-9 with TRBJ1-2; D is unresolved. Trimming cost V 0 bases and J 0 bases, with 8 bases left between them. Germline CDR1 SEHNR, CDR2 FQNEAQ (reference sequence). The CDR3 consists of 15 residues. The CDR3 region is CASSLAAAANYGYTF. For the CDR3, the DNA is TGTGCCAGCAGCTTAGCGGCCGCAGCTAACTATGGCTACACCTTC. Full variable domain (rest looked up from reference TRBV7-9 and TRBJ1-2): DTGVSQNPRHKITKRGQNVTFRCDPISEHNRLYWYRQTLGQGPEFLTYFQNEAQLEKSRLLSDRFSAERPKGSFSTLEIQRTEQGDSAMYLCASSLAAAANYGYTFGSGTRLTVV.